This T cell receptor beta chain originates from a study of CD8+ T cells in alopecia areata (dated by TCRdb to between 2018 and 2020). Study-level background: Treated patients were enrolled in an open-label pilot trial of oral tofacitinib, 5 to 10 mg twice daily, for moderate-to-severe alopecia areata. Tofacitinib was given for 6 to 18 months, followed by 6 months of follow-up off drug to assess delayed response and recurrence. The SALT score, which quantifies the percentage of affected scalp surface area, was used to measure disease severity in treated patients. In both human patients and the C3H/HeJ mouse model, the study applied high-throughput TCRbeta sequencing to look at T cell clonal expansion in alopecia areata. Scalp tissue and sorted CD4+ and CD8+ peripheral blood T cells from patchy and totalis/universalis alopecia areata patients and from healthy controls were covered by human TCRbeta sequencing. Biopsies were taken from tofacitinib-treated patients at baseline and again at 4 and 24 weeks into treatment, and several of those patients also had a later scalp biopsy. Clonality in the scalp was compared among normal scalp (n=4), patchy alopecia areata scalp (n=8), and alopecia totalis/universalis scalp (n=8). The RNA source kit depended on sample type: the PAXgene miRNA kit for fixed scalp, the miRNeasy kit for PBMCs, and the RNeasy kit for mouse skin. immunoSEQ multiplex PCR using 35 Vbeta forward primers and 13 Jbeta reverse primers was used to amplify TCRbeta CDR3 regions.

The V end gives up 5 bases and the J end 4 bases, leaving 8 bases in the junction not matched to a gene. Taken from the germline V gene (reference sequence), the CDR1 and CDR2 loops are SEHNR and FQNEAQ. The CDR3, from cysteine to phenylalanine, totals 15 residues. Of all the DNA, just the CDR3 is kept, 45 bases in frame from base 1. The sample's treatment or condition label, decoded: oral pan-JAK inhibitor, 5-10 mg twice daily. Lesional scalp punch biopsies and peripheral blood were collected from alopecia areata patients. After PBMCs were isolated by density centrifugation and stained for CD3, CD4 and CD8, a FACSAria was used to sort CD4+ and CD8+ T cells. The receptor library was made with the immunoSEQ multiplex PCR assay. RNA was extracted from all samples and reverse transcribed into cDNA, which served as template for TCR sequencing. SuperScript III was used to make first-strand cDNA, primed with a 2:1 mix of oligo-dT and random hexamers. A synthetic immune receptor repertoire was used to gauge amplification bias, and whatever bias remained was removed computationally. Per the authors' processing: Raw reads were preprocessed to remove errors, and CDR3 was defined by IMGT conventions from the conserved cysteine to phenylalanine. Clonality was calculated as 1 minus Shannon entropy normalized by log2 of the number of productive unique TCRs. Whether scalp clones were CD4 or CD8 was inferred by matching scalp TCRbeta sequences against CD4 and CD8 repertoires sorted from blood. This is the immuneACCESS table as TCRdb keeps it, with only in-frame sequences that have V and J called. A part of the clones is gone; compared with another copy, unresolved V genes explain less than half, and the rest is unexplained. V, J and clone size reflect that table, while D and trimming were determined from the DNA. In this sample the table shows 64,000 or so clones, about 45% of which occur a single time. The top ten hold 20% of the sample.

Summary of the overall study and its limitations: The treated cohort was small, with a single nonresponder, so links between baseline CD8+ expansion and response need larger studies. During tofacitinib treatment, many expanded lesional clones stuck around in both scalp and blood, and this persistence may partly explain why relapse happens after treatment is stopped. Compared with mice, TCR sequences shared between patients were less clear, possibly partly because of HLA diversity across the patient population. Tofacitinib significantly lowered scalp clonality and the number of expanded CD8+ clones among the top 100 scalp clones. Scalp TCR repertoire analysis is complicated because resident alphabeta T cells in normal human skin are also sequenced, whereas mouse skin is dominated by gammadelta T cells. Compared with normal scalp, lesional scalp had higher clonality and more expanded CD8+ clones, particularly in alopecia totalis/universalis, a pattern that suggests antigenic drive.

This clone was seen only a few times. The clone's antigen remains unknown. Within one base of it there is no much larger clone, and no base qualities were kept. The receptor was isolated from a human donor with alopecia areata. The chain employs TRBV7-9 and TRBJ1-5; TRBD1 agrees with 7 junctional bases. The material sequenced was CD8+ T cells sorted from blood, taken at approximately week 36, from a patient treated with tofacitinib. The nucleotide sequence reads TGTGCCAGCAGCATCGCGCCAGGGGGGAATCAGCCCCAGCATTTT. This is translated as CASSIAPGGNQPQHF.